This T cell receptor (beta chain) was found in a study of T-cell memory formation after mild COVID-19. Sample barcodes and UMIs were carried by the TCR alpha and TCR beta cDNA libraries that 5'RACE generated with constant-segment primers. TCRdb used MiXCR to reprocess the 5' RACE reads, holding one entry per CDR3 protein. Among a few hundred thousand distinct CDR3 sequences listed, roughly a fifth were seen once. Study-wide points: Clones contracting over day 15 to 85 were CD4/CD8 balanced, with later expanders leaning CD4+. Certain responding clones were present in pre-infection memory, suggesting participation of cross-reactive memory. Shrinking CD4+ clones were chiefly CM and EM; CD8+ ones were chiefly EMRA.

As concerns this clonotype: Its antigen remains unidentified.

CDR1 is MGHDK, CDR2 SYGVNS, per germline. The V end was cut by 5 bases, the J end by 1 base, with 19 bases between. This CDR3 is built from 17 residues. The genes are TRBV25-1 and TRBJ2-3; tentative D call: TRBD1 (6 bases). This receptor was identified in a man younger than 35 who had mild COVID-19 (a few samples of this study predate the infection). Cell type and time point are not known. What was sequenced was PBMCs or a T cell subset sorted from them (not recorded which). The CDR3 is CASSPATGRGGTDTQYF. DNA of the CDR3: TGTGCCAGCAGTCCCGCCACAGGGCGTGGGGGCACAGATACGCAGTATTTT.